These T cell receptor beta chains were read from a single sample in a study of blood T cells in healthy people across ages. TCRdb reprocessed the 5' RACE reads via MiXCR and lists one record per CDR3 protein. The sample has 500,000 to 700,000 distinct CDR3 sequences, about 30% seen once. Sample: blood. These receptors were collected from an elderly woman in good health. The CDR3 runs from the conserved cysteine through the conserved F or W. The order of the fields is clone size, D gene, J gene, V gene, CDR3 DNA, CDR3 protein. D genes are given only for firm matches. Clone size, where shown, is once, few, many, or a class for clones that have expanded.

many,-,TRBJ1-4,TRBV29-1,TGCAGCGTTGGTGAGACAACTAATGAAAAACTGTTTTTT,CSVGETTNEKLFF
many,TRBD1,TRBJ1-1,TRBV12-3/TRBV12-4,TGTGCCAGCAGCCGGACAGGGGCGAACACTGAAGCTTTCTTT,CASSRTGANTEAFF
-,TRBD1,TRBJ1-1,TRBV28,TGTGCCAGCAGACATCGACAGGGATCGGGCACTGAAGCTTTCTTT,CASRHRQGSGTEAFF
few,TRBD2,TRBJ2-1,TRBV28,TGTGCCAGCATGGCCGGGACTAGCGGAAACTACAATGAGCAGTTCTTC,CASMAGTSGNYNEQFF
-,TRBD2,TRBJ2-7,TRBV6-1,TGTGCCAGCAGCGCTAGGAGACTAGCGACCTACGAGCAGTACTTC,CASSARRLATYEQYF
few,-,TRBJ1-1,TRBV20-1,TGCAGTGTACAGAACACTGAAGCTTTCTTT,CSVQNTEAFF
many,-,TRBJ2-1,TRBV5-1,TGCGCCAGCAGCTGGAGGGCGGGACGCTCCTACAATGAGCAGTTCTTC,CASSWRAGRSYNEQFF
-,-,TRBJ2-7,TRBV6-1,TGTGCCAGCAGTGAATCCGGGATCTCCTACGAGCAGTACTTC,CASSESGISYEQYF
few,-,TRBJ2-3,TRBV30,TGTGCCTTTGCCCGGACTACGAGCACAGATACGCAGTATTTT,CAFARTTSTDTQYF
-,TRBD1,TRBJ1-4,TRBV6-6,TGTGCCAGCAGCGAAACAGGGGGAAGTAATGAAAAACTGTTTTTT,CASSETGGSNEKLFF
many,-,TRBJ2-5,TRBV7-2,TGTGCCAGCAGCTTAGTACTCGGGATCCAAGAGACCCAGTACTTC,CASSLVLGIQETQYF
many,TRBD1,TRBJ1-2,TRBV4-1,TGCGCCAGCAGCGAAGTTACGCGACAGGGTGACAACTATGGCTACACCTTC,CASSEVTRQGDNYGYTF
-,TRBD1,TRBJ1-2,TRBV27,TGTGCCAACAGTCCCCAGCGACAGGGATTTGGAAGTGGCTACACCTTC,CANSPQRQGFGSGYTF
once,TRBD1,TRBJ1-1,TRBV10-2,TGCGCCAGCAGGCGGACAGGCCAGAACACTGAAGCTTTCTTT,CASRRTGQNTEAFF
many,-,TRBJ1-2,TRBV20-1,TGCAGTGCTATGGCCCGGGCGGCGAACTATGGCTACACCTTC,CSAMARAANYGYTF
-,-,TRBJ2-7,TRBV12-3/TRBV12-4,TGTGCCAGCAGCCTAGCAAAATCATACTACAATGAGCAGTACTTC,CASSLAKSYYNEQYF
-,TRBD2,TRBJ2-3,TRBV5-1,TGCGCCAGCAGCCTCCTAGCGGGGGGGGCCACAGATACGCAGTATTTT,CASSLLAGGATDTQYF
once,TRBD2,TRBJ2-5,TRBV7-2,TGTGCCAGCAGCCTCTCGGGGGGGATGGGCAATGAGCAGTACTTC,CASSLSGGMGNEQYF
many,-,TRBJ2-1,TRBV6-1,TGTGCCAGCACCCTGGACAACTCCTACAATGAGCAGTTCTTC,CASTLDNSYNEQFF
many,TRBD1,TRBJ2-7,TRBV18,TGTGCCAGCTCACCATTCCCCCCCACCGGGACAGGTTCCTACGAGCAGTACTTC,CASSPFPPTGTGSYEQYF
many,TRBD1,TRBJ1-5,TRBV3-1,TGTGCCAGCAGCCAGGGGAGGGGGCCTCAGCCCCAGCATTTT,CASSQGRGPQPQHF
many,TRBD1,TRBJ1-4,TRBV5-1,TGCGCCAGCAGCTTGGTACAGGGGGATGAAAAACTGTTTTTT,CASSLVQGDEKLFF
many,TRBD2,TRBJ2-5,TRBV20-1,TGCAGTGCTATGGGACTAGCGGGGAAGGAGGAGACCCAGTACTTC,CSAMGLAGKEETQYF
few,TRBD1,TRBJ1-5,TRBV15,TGTGCCACCAGCAGAGGAGGGACAGGGGCGAACAATCAGCCCCAGCATTTT,CATSRGGTGANNQPQHF
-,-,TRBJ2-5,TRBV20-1,TGCAGTGCTAGAGGCATACAGGGCGGAGGACCCCAAGAGACCCAGTACTTC,CSARGIQGGGPQETQYF
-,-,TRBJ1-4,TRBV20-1,TGCAGTGCTAGAACGGGCTTCCGGGAAAATGAAAAACGGTTTTTT,CSARTGFRENEKRFF
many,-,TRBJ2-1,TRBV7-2,TGTGCCAGCAGCGTAGACCCAACCTACAATGAGCAGTTCTTC,CASSVDPTYNEQFF
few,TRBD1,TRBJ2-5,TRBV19,TGTGCCAGTAGTCAAACGACAGGGACGGAGACCCAGTACTTC,CASSQTTGTETQYF
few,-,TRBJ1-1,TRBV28,TGTGCCAGCAGTTTGGTAGTCTTCACTGAAGCTTTCTTT,CASSLVVFTEAFF
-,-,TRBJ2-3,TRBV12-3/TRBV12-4,TGTGCCAGCAGTTATGGCTTTAGCACAGATACGCAGTATTTT,CASSYGFSTDTQYF
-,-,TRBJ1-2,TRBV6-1,TGTGCCAGCGGCGCCGGAAGTCACTATGGCTACACCTTC,CASGAGSHYGYTF
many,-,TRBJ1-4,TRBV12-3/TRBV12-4,TGTGCCAGCCGTCGGGGGAATGAAAAACTGTTTTTT,CASRRGNEKLFF
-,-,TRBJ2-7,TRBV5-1,TGCGCCAACAGCTTGGGAGGCAGGGTCACCGAGCAGTACTTC,CANSLGGRVTEQYF